The 2 T cell receptor beta chains given below trace back to one sample, sequenced in a study of T cells in Graves' hyperthyroidism and ophthalmopathy. TCR beta CDR3 regions were amplified from RNA. The HTBI primer set served for first-round RT-PCR of the TCR CDR3. TCRdb re-called the multiplex PCR reads with MiXCR, one entry per CDR3 protein. The sample lists 690,000 or so distinct CDR3 sequences, over 15% occurring once. Material: blood. These receptors all come from a woman aged 50 to 60 with Graves' hyperthyroidism that later progressed to Graves' ophthalmopathy.

This clonotype has just a few counts. V and J are TRBV6-1 and TRBJ2-3; no reliable D call. Deletions cut 7 bases from V and 3 bases from J, with 14 bases between. From germline, CDR1 is MNHNS and CDR2 SASEGT. The CDR3 sequence is 14 residues long. The CDR3 DNA follows: TGTGCCAGCACCCCCCAGGTGTCAACAGATACGCAGTATTTT. Residues: CASTPQVSTDTQYF.

This clonotype has just a few counts. Given a much more abundant clone one base away, this may be a read error. V usage is TRBV11-2 and J usage is TRBJ1-2, with TRBD1 as a possible D gene (5 bases). Germline lookup yields CDR1 SGHAT and CDR2 FQNNGV. The CDR3 consists of 14 residues. The DNA for the CDR3 is TGTGCCAGCAGCTCCCAATGGGGGTCGGATGGCTGCACCTTC. This translates into CASSSQWGSDGCTF.